These 5 T cell receptor beta chains originate from one sample sequenced in a study of blood T cell repertoires in COVID-19. The assay was immunoSEQ multiplex PCR, and TCRdb's table has in-frame clones only and misses some. Found here are over 250,000 clones, approximately 85% of them singletons; the top ten hold 8% to 13%. The specimen was peripheral blood. The receptors stem from a woman in her 70s with acute or convalescent COVID-19.

A word on this clone: The junction does not match germline at one end; this may be a read error. This sequence joins TRBV5-4 and TRBJ2-7; 7 nucleotides agree with TRBD1. Germline CDR1 is SGHNT and CDR2 is YYREEE (reference sequence). The CDR3 loop spans 12 amino acids. CDR3 sequence reads: CASSGGLGTEHF. CDR3 in DNA: TGTGCCAGCAGCGGGGGTCTCGGGACAGAGCACTTC.

The CDR3 nucleotides read TGTGCCAGCAGCCTGGGGAGTAACCGAGGGAATGAGCAGTTCTTC. Encoded protein: CASSLGSNRGNEQFF. This rearrangement joins TRBV11-3 to TRBJ2-1, with D maybe TRBD2 (5 bases). The V end lost 5 bases, the J end lost 7 bases, and 18 bases lay between the germline ends. This CDR3 comprises 15 residues. The germline V gene encodes CDR1 SGHNT and CDR2 YENEEA.

This clone has only a few counts. This chain joins TRBV30 and TRBJ2-1; the match to TRBD2 covers 9 bases. The V gene's germline CDR1 is GTSNPN and CDR2 SVGIG (reference sequence). The V gene end was trimmed by 4 bases and the J gene end by 8 bases; junction bases not matched to a gene: 6. The CDR3 is 13 residues long. The CDR3 sequence: CAWNRGGADEQFF. DNA of the CDR3: TGTGCCTGGAATCGCGGGGGGGCCGATGAGCAGTTCTTC.

Only one count was recorded for this clone. The V and J genes are TRBV18 and TRBJ2-5; D is uncertain. The V gene lost 5 bases and the J gene lost 5 bases, with 9 bases spanning the gap. The CDR3 length is 12 residues. Germline assignment: CDR1 KGHSH and CDR2 LQKENI. CDR3 amino acids: CASSLARETQYF. The CDR3 region has the DNA TGTGCCAGCTCATTGGCCAGGGAGACCCAGTACTTC.

The rearrangement joins TRBV5-1 to TRBJ1-4, with TRBD1 identical over 7 bases. This CDR3 spans 17 amino acids. Per the germline V gene, CDR1 is SGHRS and CDR2 is YFSETQ. The ends lost 4 bases at V and 7 bases at J; junction bases unmatched: 16. The CDR3 here is CASSTDRLGPLGEKLFF. In nucleotides, the CDR3 is TGCGCCAGCAGCACGGACAGGTTGGGCCCCCTGGGTGAAAAACTGTTTTTT.